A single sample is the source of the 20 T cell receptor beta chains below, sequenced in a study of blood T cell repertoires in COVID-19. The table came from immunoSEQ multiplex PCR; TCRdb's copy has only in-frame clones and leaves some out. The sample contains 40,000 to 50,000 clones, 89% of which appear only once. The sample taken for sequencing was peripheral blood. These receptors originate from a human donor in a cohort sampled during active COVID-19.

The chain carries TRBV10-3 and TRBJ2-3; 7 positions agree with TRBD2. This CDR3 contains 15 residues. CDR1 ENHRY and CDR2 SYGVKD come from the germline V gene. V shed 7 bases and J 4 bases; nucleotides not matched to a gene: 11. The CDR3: CAIMDAAGVADTQYF. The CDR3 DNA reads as TGTGCCATCATGGATGCGGCGGGAGTAGCAGATACGCAGTATTTT.

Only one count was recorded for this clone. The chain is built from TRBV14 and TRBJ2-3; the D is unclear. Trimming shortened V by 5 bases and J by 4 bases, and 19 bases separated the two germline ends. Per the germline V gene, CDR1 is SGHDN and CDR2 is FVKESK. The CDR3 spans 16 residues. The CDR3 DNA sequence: TGTGCCAGCAGCACGATTCCCTTGGGCCCTTCAGATACGCAGTATTTT. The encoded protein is CASSTIPLGPSDTQYF.

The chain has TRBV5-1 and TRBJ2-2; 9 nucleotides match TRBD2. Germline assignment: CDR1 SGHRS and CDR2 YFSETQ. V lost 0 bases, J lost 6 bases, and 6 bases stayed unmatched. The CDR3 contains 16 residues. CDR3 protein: CASSLDRGGASGELFF. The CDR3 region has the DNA TGCGCCAGCAGCTTGGACCGCGGGGGGGCCTCCGGGGAGCTGTTTTTT.

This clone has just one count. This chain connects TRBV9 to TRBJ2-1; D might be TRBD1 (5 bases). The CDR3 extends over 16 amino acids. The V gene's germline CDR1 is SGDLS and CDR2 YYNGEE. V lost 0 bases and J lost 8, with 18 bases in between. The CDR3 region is CASSVGLASQGYEQFF. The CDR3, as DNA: TGTGCCAGCAGCGTAGGGTTGGCCAGCCAGGGCTATGAGCAGTTCTTC.

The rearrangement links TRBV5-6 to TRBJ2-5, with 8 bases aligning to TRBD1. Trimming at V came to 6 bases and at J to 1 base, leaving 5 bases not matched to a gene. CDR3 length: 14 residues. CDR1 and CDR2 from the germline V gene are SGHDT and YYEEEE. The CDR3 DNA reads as TGTGCCAGCACCTCGGACAGGGCCCAAGAGACCCAGTACTTC. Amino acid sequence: CASTSDRAQETQYF.

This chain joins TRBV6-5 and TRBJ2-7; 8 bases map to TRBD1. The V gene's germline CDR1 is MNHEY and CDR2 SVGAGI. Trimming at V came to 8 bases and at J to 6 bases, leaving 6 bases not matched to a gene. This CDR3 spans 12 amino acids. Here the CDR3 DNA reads TGTGCCAGCGGGCCCAGGGGGCTCGAGCAGTACTTC. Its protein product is CASGPRGLEQYF.

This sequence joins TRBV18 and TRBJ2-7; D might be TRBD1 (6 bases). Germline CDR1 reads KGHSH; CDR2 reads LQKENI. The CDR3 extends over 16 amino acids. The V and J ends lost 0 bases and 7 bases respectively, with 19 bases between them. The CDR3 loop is CASSPPMGAGFGEQYF. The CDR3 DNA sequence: TGTGCCAGCTCACCACCTATGGGGGCAGGCTTTGGTGAGCAGTACTTC. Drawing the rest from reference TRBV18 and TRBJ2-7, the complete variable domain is NAGVMQNPRHLVRRRGQEARLRCSPMKGHSHVYWYRQLPEEGLKFMVYLQKENIIDESGMPKERFSAEFPKEGPSILRIQQVVRGDSAAYFCASSPPMGAGFGEQYFGPGTRLTVT.

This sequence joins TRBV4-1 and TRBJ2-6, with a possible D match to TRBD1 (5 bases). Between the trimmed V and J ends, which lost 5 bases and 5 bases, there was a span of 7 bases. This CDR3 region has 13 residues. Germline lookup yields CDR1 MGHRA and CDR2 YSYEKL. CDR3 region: CASSVDRANVLTF. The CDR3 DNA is TGCGCCAGCAGCGTGGACAGGGCCAACGTCCTGACTTTC.

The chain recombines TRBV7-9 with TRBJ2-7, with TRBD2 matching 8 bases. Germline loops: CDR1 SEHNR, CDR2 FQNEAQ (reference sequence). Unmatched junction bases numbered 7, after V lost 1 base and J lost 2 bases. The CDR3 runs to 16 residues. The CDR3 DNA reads TGTGCCAGCAGCTTAGGTAGTGGAGCGGGAGCCTACGAGCAGTACTTC. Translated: CASSLGSGAGAYEQYF.

The CDR3 DNA follows: TGTGCCAGCAGTTTTGGGGGGATGGGAGCTTTCTTT. Amino acids: CASSFGGMGAFF. V is TRBV12-3 or TRBV12-4 and J is TRBJ1-1; the D gene is possibly TRBD1 (5 bases). V was shortened by 3 bases and J by 10 bases, with 12 bases between the two germline ends. This CDR3 comprises 12 residues.

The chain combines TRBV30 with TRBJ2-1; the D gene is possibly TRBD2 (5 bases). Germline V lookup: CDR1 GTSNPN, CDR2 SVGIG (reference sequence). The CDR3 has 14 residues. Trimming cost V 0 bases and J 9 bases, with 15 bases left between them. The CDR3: CAWSVGLSVSEQFF. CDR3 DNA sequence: TGTGCCTGGAGTGTAGGCCTTAGCGTAAGTGAGCAGTTCTTC.

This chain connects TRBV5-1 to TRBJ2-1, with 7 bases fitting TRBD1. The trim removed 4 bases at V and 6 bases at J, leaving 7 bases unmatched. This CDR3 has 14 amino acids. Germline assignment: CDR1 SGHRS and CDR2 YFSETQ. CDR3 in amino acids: CASSKDPGGNEQFF. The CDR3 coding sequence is TGCGCCAGCAGCAAGGACCCAGGGGGCAATGAGCAGTTCTTC.

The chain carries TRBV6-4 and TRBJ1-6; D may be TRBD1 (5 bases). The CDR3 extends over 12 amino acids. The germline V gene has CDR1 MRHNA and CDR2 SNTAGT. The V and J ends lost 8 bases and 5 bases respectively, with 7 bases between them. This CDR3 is CASGGDNSPLHF. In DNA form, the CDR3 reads TGTGCCAGCGGGGGGGATAATTCACCCCTCCACTTT.

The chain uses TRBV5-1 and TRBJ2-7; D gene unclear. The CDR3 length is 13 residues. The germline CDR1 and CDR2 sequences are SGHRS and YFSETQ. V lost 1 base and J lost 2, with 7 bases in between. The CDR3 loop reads CASSLQQPYEQYF. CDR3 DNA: TGCGCCAGCAGCTTGCAACAACCCTACGAGCAGTACTTC.

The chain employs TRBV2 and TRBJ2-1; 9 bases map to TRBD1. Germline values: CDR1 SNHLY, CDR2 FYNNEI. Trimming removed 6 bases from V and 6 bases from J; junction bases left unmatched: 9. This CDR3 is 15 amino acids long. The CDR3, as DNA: TGTGCCAGCAGGGGCGAGGGACAGGGAACCAATGAGCAGTTCTTC. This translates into CASRGEGQGTNEQFF.

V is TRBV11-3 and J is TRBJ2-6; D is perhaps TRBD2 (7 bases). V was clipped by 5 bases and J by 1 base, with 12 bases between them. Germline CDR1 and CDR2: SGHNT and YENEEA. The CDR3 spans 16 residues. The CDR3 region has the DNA TGTGCCAGCAGCCAGGGGAGGGGATCTGGGGCCAACGTCCTGACTTTC. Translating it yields CASSQGRGSGANVLTF.

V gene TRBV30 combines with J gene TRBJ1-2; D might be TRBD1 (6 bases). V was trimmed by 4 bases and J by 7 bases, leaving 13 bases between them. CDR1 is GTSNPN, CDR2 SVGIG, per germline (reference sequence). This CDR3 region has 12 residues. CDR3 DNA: TGTGCCTGGACCCTGGGGGCGCGTGGCTACACCTTC. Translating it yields CAWTLGARGYTF. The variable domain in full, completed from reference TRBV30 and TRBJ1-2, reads SQTIHQWPATLVQPVGSPLSLECTVEGTSNPNLYWYRQAAGRGLQLLFYSVGIGQISSEVPQNLSASRPQDRQFILSSKKLLLSDSGFYLCAWTLGARGYTFGSGTRLTVV.

The CDR3 bases are TGTGCCTGGAGTCTACAGGGTGGCACTGAAGCTTTCTTT. This sequence encodes CAWSLQGGTEAFF. V is TRBV30 and J is TRBJ1-1, with a weak D call TRBD1 (6 bases). V gave up 2 bases and J gave up 4 bases, with 11 bases separating them. This CDR3 contains 13 residues. The germline V gene has CDR1 GTSNPN and CDR2 SVGIG (reference sequence).

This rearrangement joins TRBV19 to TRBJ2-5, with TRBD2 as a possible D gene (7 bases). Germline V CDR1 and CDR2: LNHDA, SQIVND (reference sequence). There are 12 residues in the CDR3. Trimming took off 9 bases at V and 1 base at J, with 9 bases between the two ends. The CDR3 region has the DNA TGTGCCAGCGGGGGGCGCCAAGAGACCCAGTACTTC. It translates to CASGGRQETQYF.

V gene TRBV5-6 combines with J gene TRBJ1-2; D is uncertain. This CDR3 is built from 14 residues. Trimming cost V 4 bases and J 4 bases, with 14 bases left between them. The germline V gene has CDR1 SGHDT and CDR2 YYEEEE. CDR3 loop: CASSTKTFSYGYTF. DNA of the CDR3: TGTGCCAGCAGCACAAAAACATTCAGCTATGGCTACACCTTC.